The 24 T cell receptor beta chains below were found in one sample sequenced in a study of CD8+CD57+ T cells in acquired aplastic anemia. For CDR3 and TCR beta VDJ profiling, genomic DNA was the template used. TCRdb fed the reads into MiXCR, producing one record per CDR3 protein. The sample contains roughly 81,000 distinct CDR3 sequences, under 50% of which appear only once. The sequencing input was sorted CD4+, CD8+, or CD8+CD57+ T cells (not recorded which) from PBMCs. The receptor set was obtained from a human donor in good health, serving as a control.

The rearrangement joins TRBV6-1 to TRBJ2-1; TRBD2 agrees at 8 bases. J lost 6 bases, V lost 2 bases, and 6 bases had no gene match. Per germline, CDR1 MNHNS and CDR2 SASEGT. The CDR3 has 15 amino acids. The CDR3 sequence: CASSEQMGTSNEQFF. In nucleotides, the CDR3 is TGTGCCAGCAGTGAACAAATGGGGACTAGCAATGAGCAGTTCTTC.

In this sample, this clonotype turned up many times. The chain recombines TRBV30 with TRBJ2-7; no firm D call. V was trimmed by 5 bases and J by 0 bases, leaving 5 bases between them. This CDR3 contains 11 residues. Germline CDR1 reads GTSNPN; CDR2 reads SVGIG (reference sequence). The CDR3 protein is CAWATSYEQYF. CDR3 DNA sequence: TGTGCCTGGGCGACCTCCTACGAGCAGTACTTC. Looking up the rest from reference TRBV30 and TRBJ2-7 gives the full variable domain: SQTIHQWPATLVQPVGSPLSLECTVEGTSNPNLYWYRQAAGRGLQLLFYSVGIGQISSEVPQNLSASRPQDRQFILSSKKLLLSDSGFYLCAWATSYEQYFGPGTRLTVT.

This chain uses TRBV15 with TRBJ2-1, with D possibly being TRBD2 (5 bases). The CDR3 contains 14 residues. Germline V gives CDR1 LNHNV, CDR2 YYDKDF (reference sequence). V shed 1 base and J shed 5 bases, with 9 bases lying between them. CDR3 amino acids: CATSRGGEHNEQFF. The CDR3 bases are TGTGCCACCAGCAGAGGTGGGGAGCACAATGAGCAGTTCTTC.

The table lists this clonotype with a few counts. The chain links TRBV29-1 to TRBJ2-3; D is unclear. Germline V gene sequence: CDR1 SQVTM, CDR2 ANQGSEA. V gave up 4 bases and J gave up 7 bases, with 12 bases separating them. This CDR3 has 12 residues. CDR3: CSVVGSENTQYF. CDR3 DNA: TGCAGCGTTGTAGGATCCGAGAATACGCAGTATTTT.

This clonotype has a count of ten or more. The genes are TRBV12-3 or TRBV12-4 and TRBJ1-5, with no clear D. CDR3 size: 12 residues. V was cut by 5 bases and J by 9 bases, with 11 bases left in between. The chain's CDR3 is CASSTTTAPQHF. CDR3 coding DNA: TGTGCCAGCAGTACTACGACGGCGCCCCAGCATTTT.

V and J are TRBV2 and TRBJ2-7; the D is unclear. CDR1 and CDR2 from the germline V gene are SNHLY and FYNNEI. The V and J ends lost 8 bases and 7 bases respectively, with 9 bases between them. The CDR3 spans 10 residues. The DNA for the CDR3 is TGTGCCAGCGGCCTCGGGGAGCAGTACTTC. Its translation: CASGLGEQYF.

This clonotype was detected once. The genes are TRBV10-1 and TRBJ2-3, with D possibly matching TRBD1 (6 bases). This CDR3 has 12 residues. Germline V lookup: CDR1 WNHNN, CDR2 SYGVQD (reference sequence). Trimming took off 10 bases at V and 4 bases at J, with 12 bases between the two ends. The CDR3 bases are TGCGCCACAGGGGATTCCGCAGATACGCAGTATTTT. It translates to CATGDSADTQYF.

The chain couples TRBV12-3 or TRBV12-4 to TRBJ2-1, with 7 bases identical to TRBD2. The CDR3 is 17 residues long. The J segment lost 0 bases and the V segment lost 7 bases, leaving 12 bases of the junction unmatched. This chain's CDR3 is CASNGGTMTGSYNEQFF. Written as DNA, the CDR3 is TGTGCCAGCAACGGGGGGACTATGACTGGCTCCTACAATGAGCAGTTCTTC.

The J gene is TRBJ1-1, the V gene TRBV6-5, with a weak D call TRBD1 (5 bases). CDR1 and CDR2 from the germline V gene are MNHEY and SVGAGI. Trimming took off 2 bases at V and 1 base at J, with 5 bases between the two ends. The CDR3 consists of 13 residues. Here the CDR3 reads CASSYDRNTEAFF. DNA for the CDR3: TGTGCCAGCAGTTACGACAGGAACACTGAAGCTTTCTTT.

Notes on this clonotype: A much larger clone is a single base away; this may be a read error. V usage is TRBV7-8 and J usage is TRBJ2-2, with unresolved D. Germline V gives CDR1 SGHVS, CDR2 FQNEAQ. This CDR3 is 14 amino acids long. Trimming pared 1 base from V and 5 bases from J, leaving 8 bases between. For the CDR3, the DNA is TGTGCCAGCAGCTTAGGGGTAGAGACCGGGGAGCTGTTTTTT. This encodes CASSLGVETGELFF.

The sample holds many counts of this clonotype. The chain joins TRBV9 to TRBJ2-5; 8 bases are shared with TRBD1. V trimming: 3 bases; J trimming: 6 bases; junction bases outside the gene matches: 7. Germline CDR1 and CDR2: SGDLS and YYNGEE. The CDR3 is 14 amino acids. Here the CDR3 reads CASSDLTGAQTQYF. Written as DNA, the CDR3 is TGTGCCAGCAGCGATCTGACAGGGGCGCAGACCCAGTACTTC.

The chain joins TRBV6-5 to TRBJ1-1; 8 positions agree with TRBD1. The CDR3 contains 14 residues. From germline, CDR1 is MNHEY and CDR2 SVGAGI. Unmatched junction bases numbered 9, after V lost 6 bases and J lost 6 bases. The DNA of the CDR3 is TGTGCCAGCAGCAAACAGGGGGGCGCGGCTGAAGCTTTCTTT. As protein: CASSKQGGAAEAFF.

This clonotype was seen at least ten times. This chain joins TRBV4-1 and TRBJ1-1; unclear D gene. V was cut by 3 bases and J by 3 bases, with 11 bases left in between. Germline CDR1 reads MGHRA; CDR2 reads YSYEKL. This CDR3 has 14 residues. The DNA of the CDR3 is TGCGCCAGCAGCCAGCCCCAGCCAGACACTGAAGCTTTCTTT. Its protein is CASSQPQPDTEAFF.

This clonotype was counted a single time. The chain couples TRBV20-1 to TRBJ2-5; TRBD2 aligns across 14 bases. The V gene end was trimmed by 6 bases and the J gene end by 3 bases; junction bases not matched to a gene: 6. The CDR3 extends over 15 amino acids. CDR1 DFQATT and CDR2 SNEGSKA come from the germline V gene (reference sequence). The CDR3 loop reads CSAQGLAGAEETQYF. CDR3 nucleotide sequence: TGCAGTGCCCAGGGACTAGCGGGAGCCGAAGAGACCCAGTACTTC.

For the CDR3, the DNA is TGTGCCAGCAGAACGGGCGGCACACTCCAGCCCCAGCATTTT. Residues: CASRTGGTLQPQHF. V usage is TRBV6-1 and J usage is TRBJ1-5; D is undetermined. From germline, CDR1 is MNHNS and CDR2 SASEGT. V was trimmed by 6 bases and J by 7 bases, leaving 16 bases between them. There are 14 residues in the CDR3.

There are a few counts of this clonotype. The V gene is TRBV7-8, the J gene TRBJ2-7, with TRBD2 as a possible D gene (6 bases). Trimming cost V 6 bases and J 1 base, with 7 bases left between them. CDR1 and CDR2 from the germline V gene are SGHVS and FQNEAQ. The CDR3 sequence is 12 residues long. The CDR3 DNA reads as TGTGCCAGCAGTCGGGAGTCCTACGAGCAGTACTTC. Translating gives CASSRESYEQYF.

The CDR3 sequence: CASSFRGRGTDTQYF. Here the CDR3 DNA reads TGTGCCAGCAGCTTCCGAGGGAGGGGCACAGATACGCAGTATTTT. The V and J genes are TRBV13 and TRBJ2-3; 7 bases are a match to TRBD2. Trimming at V came to 3 bases and at J to 1 base, leaving 4 bases not matched to a gene. There are 15 residues in the CDR3. Germline lookup yields CDR1 PRHDT and CDR2 FYEKMQ (reference sequence).

V gene TRBV25-1 combines with J gene TRBJ2-1; D may be TRBD1 (6 bases). CDR3 size: 15 residues. Germline V gives CDR1 MGHDK, CDR2 SYGVNS. Trimming stripped 3 bases from V and 9 bases from J, with 18 bases between. CDR3 DNA: TGTGCCAGCAGTGATGGACAGCAACCTGTAGGTGAGCAGTTCTTC. It yields the protein CASSDGQQPVGEQFF.

This clonotype was counted many times. The genes are TRBV11-3 and TRBJ2-7; 8 positions agree with TRBD2. The CDR3 totals 11 residues. The germline CDR1 and CDR2 sequences are SGHNT and YENEEA. Trimming at V came to 7 bases and at J to 7 bases, leaving 3 bases not matched to a gene. The CDR3 is CASTSGGEQYF. The DNA of the CDR3 is TGTGCCAGCACCTCGGGGGGGGAGCAGTACTTC.

The gene calls are TRBV25-1 and TRBJ2-3; TRBD2 is a possible D gene (6 bases). This CDR3 has 19 residues. Trimming left V 6 bases short and J 5 bases short, with 30 bases between. CDR1 is MGHDK and CDR2 is SYGVNS in the germline V gene. The CDR3 DNA reads TGTGCCAGCAGCTTAGTTTCACGACCCACTTCGACTAGAGAAGATACGCAGTATTTT. Amino acid sequence: CASSLVSRPTSTREDTQYF.

Many counts were recorded for this clonotype. The rearrangement uses TRBV12-3 or TRBV12-4 and TRBJ2-7, with 10 bases lining up with TRBD1. This CDR3 is 13 amino acids long. V lost 6 bases to trimming and J lost 5 bases; unmatched junction nucleotides: 4. CDR3 coding DNA: TGTGCCAGCAGGCACGGACAGGGGGACGAGCAGTACTTC. It translates to CASRHGQGDEQYF.

The genes are TRBV25-1 and TRBJ2-1; maybe TRBD1 (5 bases). V was clipped by 6 bases and J by 5 bases, with 17 bases between them. Germline loops: CDR1 MGHDK, CDR2 SYGVNS. The CDR3 spans 15 residues. Here the CDR3 reads CASSLRSGWNNEQFF. CDR3 nucleotide sequence: TGTGCCAGCAGCCTGAGGTCAGGGTGGAACAATGAGCAGTTCTTC.

The V gene is TRBV12-3 or TRBV12-4, the J gene TRBJ2-1; weak D call: TRBD2 (5 bases). There are 15 residues in the CDR3. Trimming took 2 bases from V and 6 from J, leaving 14 bases between them. The CDR3 DNA sequence: TGTGCCAGCAGTTTATACGGGGAGACACTCAATGAGCAGTTCTTC. Its protein product is CASSLYGETLNEQFF.

This clonotype was seen only a few times. This chain connects TRBV30 to TRBJ1-1; D possibly corresponds to TRBD1 (5 bases). V gave up 5 bases and J gave up 4 bases, with 11 bases separating them. Germline CDR1 and CDR2: GTSNPN and SVGIG (reference sequence). CDR3 size: 12 residues. Here the CDR3 DNA reads TGTGCCTGGTCCCCCGGGGGCACTGAAGCTTTCTTT. Its protein product is CAWSPGGTEAFF.